The 26 T cell receptor beta chains reported below all come from one sample, sequenced in a study of type 1 and type 2 diabetes patients. Amplification started from genomic DNA. The TCR beta CDR3 region was amplified using 30 forward and 13 reverse primers. TCRdb re-analysed the multiplex PCR reads in MiXCR, keeping a single row per CDR3 protein. The sample carries a few hundred thousand distinct CDR3 sequences, around 47% recorded once. Sequenced sample: peripheral blood mononuclear cells (PBMCs). The receptors here all came from a man aged 18 to 35 with type 2 diabetes.

This clonotype was observed a handful of times. The V gene is TRBV20-1, the J gene TRBJ2-7, with TRBD1 matching 7 bases. Germline V gene lookup returns CDR1 DFQATT and CDR2 SNEGSKA (reference sequence). This CDR3 region has 14 residues. Losses at the gene ends were 6 bases for V and 4 bases for J; bases not matched to a gene: 12. CDR3 residues: CSAIPRDSVYEQYF. DNA of the CDR3: TGCAGTGCAATTCCCCGGGACAGCGTGTACGAGCAGTACTTC.

V and J are TRBV6-4 and TRBJ2-4, with D unclear. Trimming removed 3 bases from V and 14 bases from J, with 11 bases in between. This CDR3 is 11 amino acids long. Germline V gene sequence: CDR1 MRHNA, CDR2 SNTAGT. Written as DNA, the CDR3 is TGTGCCAGCAGTGAACGCTCAATCAAGTACTTC. This encodes CASSERSIKYF.

As DNA, the CDR3 is TGTGCCAGTAGTCCGAACAGGGTTGACGAGCAGTACTTC. Protein: CASSPNRVDEQYF. The chain couples TRBV19 to TRBJ2-7; D is possibly TRBD1 (6 bases). This CDR3 spans 13 amino acids. V was trimmed by 5 bases and J by 5 bases, leaving 13 bases between them. Per the germline V gene, CDR1 is LNHDA and CDR2 is SQIVND (reference sequence).

This chain links TRBV6-6 with TRBJ2-1; possible D gene TRBD1, 5 bases. The V gene lost 4 bases and the J gene lost 4 bases, with 14 bases spanning the gap. The CDR3 loop spans 15 amino acids. Germline CDR1 is MNHNY and CDR2 is SVGAGI (reference sequence). CDR3 region: CASSCCRTTYNEQFF. CDR3 sequence (DNA): TGTGCCAGCAGTTGCTGTAGGACAACGTACAATGAGCAGTTCTTC.

The V call is TRBV2, the J call TRBJ2-3; 14 bases match TRBD2. The end of the DNA fits TRBJ2-1 better, so the J call may be wrong. From germline, CDR1 is SNHLY and CDR2 FYNNEI. The CDR3 totals 14 residues. CDR3 nucleotides: TGTGCCAGCAGCCCAGGACTAGCGGGAGGCAAGCAGTTCTTC. This sequence encodes CASSPGLAGGKQFF.

This rearrangement joins TRBV30 to TRBJ1-5; D gene uncertain. This CDR3 comprises 13 residues. V lost 0 bases and J lost 0, with 3 bases in between. In germline, CDR1 is GTSNPN, CDR2 SVGIG (reference sequence). CDR3 sequence (DNA): TGTGCCTGGAGTGTGGCTAGCAATCAGCCCCAGCATTTT. The encoded protein is CAWSVASNQPQHF.

About this clonotype itself: Since the CDR3 does not end with the conserved phenylalanine or tryptophan, this likely comes from a read error. This chain links TRBV6-6 with TRBJ2-5; 7 bases are shared with TRBD2. The DNA end lines up better with TRBJ2-1; the J call may be wrong. The CDR3 has 13 residues. The V gene's germline CDR1 is MNHNY and CDR2 SVGAGI (reference sequence). CDR3 in amino acids: CASSYGGGEEQFS. The DNA of the CDR3 is TGTGCCAGCAGTTACGGGGGGGGAGAGGAGCAGTTCTCC.

This chain uses TRBV24-1 with TRBJ2-5, with D perhaps assigned TRBD1 or TRBD2 (5 bases each). Deletions cut 4 bases from V and 3 bases from J, with 11 bases between. The CDR3 is 14 amino acids. Germline V gives CDR1 KGHDR, CDR2 SFDVKD. The CDR3 loop reads CATSDRDGKETQYF. The DNA for the CDR3 is TGTGCCACCAGTGACCGGGACGGGAAAGAGACCCAGTACTTC.

This clonotype appeared a few times. The chain carries TRBV6-5 and TRBJ1-4; the D gene is possibly TRBD1 (6 bases). Between the trimmed V and J ends, which lost 4 bases and 8 bases, there was a span of 17 bases. CDR3 length: 15 residues. Looked up from germline, CDR1 is MNHEY and CDR2 is SVGAGI. CDR3: CASSSEWTRGEKLFF. The CDR3 coding sequence is TGTGCCAGCAGTTCGGAATGGACAAGGGGGGAAAAACTGTTTTTT.

The V call is TRBV13, the J call TRBJ2-3; tentative D call: TRBD2 (5 bases). V was clipped by 5 bases and J by 2 bases, with 26 bases between them. Germline V CDR1 and CDR2: PRHDT, FYEKMQ (reference sequence). There are 19 residues in the CDR3. The CDR3 protein is CASSQTSGWALAPTDTQYF. Here the CDR3 DNA reads TGTGCCAGCAGCCAGACGTCGGGGTGGGCGCTCGCTCCCACAGATACGCAGTATTTT.

The CDR3, as DNA: TGCGCCAGCAAAGGGGTAGAGGCATCACCCCTCCACTTT. Translation: CASKGVEASPLHF. The rearrangement joins TRBV5-1 to TRBJ1-6; D possibly corresponds to TRBD1 (5 bases). Germline CDR1 SGHRS, CDR2 YFSETQ. This CDR3 spans 13 amino acids. V lost 6 bases to trimming and J lost 10 bases, with 14 bases between them.

Ten or more counts support this clonotype. The chain employs TRBV11-2 and TRBJ1-1; D unclear. Germline assignment: CDR1 SGHAT and CDR2 FQNNGV. Trimming took off 2 bases at V and 1 base at J, with 5 bases between the two ends. There are 13 residues in the CDR3. DNA for the CDR3: TGTGCCAGCAGCTTAAAGGGGAACACTGAAGCTTTCTTT. Its protein product is CASSLKGNTEAFF.

V is TRBV19 and J is TRBJ2-3; D is possibly TRBD2 (6 bases). This CDR3 comprises 15 residues. V was clipped by 5 bases and J by 0 bases, with 12 bases between them. From germline, CDR1 is LNHDA and CDR2 SQIVND (reference sequence). The CDR3 region is CASSDRDWSTDTQYF. The CDR3 nucleotides read TGTGCCAGTAGTGACCGGGACTGGAGCACAGATACGCAGTATTTT. Based on the CDR3 plus reference TRBV19 and TRBJ2-3, the full variable domain is DGGITQSPKYLFRKEGQNVTLSCEQNLNHDAMYWYRQDPGQGLRLIYYSQIVNDFQKGDIAEGYSVSREKKESFPLTVTSAQKNPTAFYLCASSDRDWSTDTQYFGPGTRLTVL.

This clonotype has just one count. The genes are TRBV10-3 and TRBJ2-1, with a weak D call TRBD1 (6 bases). Trimming shortened V by 10 bases and J by 4 bases, and 17 bases separated the two germline ends. The germline V gene has CDR1 ENHRY and CDR2 SYGVKD. The CDR3 sequence is 14 residues long. The CDR3 loop is CASTKTQGYNEQFF. DNA of the CDR3: TGTGCCAGCACCAAAACACAGGGTTACAATGAGCAGTTCTTC.

The V call is TRBV13, the J call TRBJ1-2, with no clear D. V lost 0 bases, J lost 0 bases, and 5 bases lay in between. CDR1 is PRHDT, CDR2 FYEKMQ, per germline (reference sequence). There are 14 residues in the CDR3. The CDR3 loop is CASSLGQSNYGYTF. CDR3 bases: TGTGCCAGCAGCTTAGGACAGTCTAACTATGGCTACACCTTC.

This clonotype was counted a few times. The chain combines TRBV20-1 with TRBJ2-5; a possible D gene is TRBD2 (5 bases). Germline assignment: CDR1 DFQATT and CDR2 SNEGSKA (reference sequence). CDR3 length: 13 residues. V was pared by 3 bases and J by 3 bases, with 11 bases between. CDR3 nucleotides: TGCAGTGCTAGTGACTATACAGAAGAGACCCAGTACTTC. Translating gives CSASDYTEETQYF.

This clonotype was detected many times. The rearrangement uses TRBV10-2 and TRBJ2-5, with unresolved D. With 3 bases removed from V and 5 bases from J, the gap between germline ends came to 10 bases. The CDR3 runs 13 residues. Germline CDR1 is WSHSY and CDR2 is SAAADI. The DNA for the CDR3 is TGCGCCAGCAGTGAAAGTTGGGGTGAGACCCAGTACTTC. It specifies CASSESWGETQYF.

Only a few counts were recorded for this clonotype. This chain joins TRBV20-1 and TRBJ2-1; 8 nucleotides align to TRBD1. The V and J ends lost 5 bases and 3 bases, in that order; junction bases with no gene match: 3. Germline CDR1 DFQATT, CDR2 SNEGSKA (reference sequence). The CDR3 totals 13 residues. The CDR3 here is CSARTGFYNEQFF. The CDR3 DNA follows: TGCAGTGCTCGGACAGGGTTCTACAATGAGCAGTTCTTC.

This clonotype came up a few times. The DNA of the CDR3 is TGTGCCAGTAGTCCGGTTGCCGCTGGCACTGAAGCTTTCTTT. This translates into CASSPVAAGTEAFF. The rearrangement joins TRBV19 to TRBJ1-1; D not certain. CDR1 is LNHDA, CDR2 SQIVND, per germline (reference sequence). CDR3 size: 14 residues. V lost 5 bases, J lost 4 bases, and 14 bases lay in between.

The rearrangement uses TRBV7-6 and TRBJ2-1, with unresolved D. Trimming removed 5 bases from V and 7 bases from J, with 9 bases in between. This CDR3 spans 12 amino acids. The germline V gene encodes CDR1 SGHVS and CDR2 FNYEAQ. CDR3 in DNA: TGTGCCAGCAGCCATCCTTTTAATGAGCAGTTCTTC. Translated, it gives CASSHPFNEQFF.

The chain is built from TRBV27 and TRBJ2-2; D ambiguous. Germline V CDR1 and CDR2: MNHEY, SMNVEV (reference sequence). The germline V and J ends were trimmed by 5 bases and 4 bases, with 8 bases remaining between them. The CDR3 has 13 amino acids. The CDR3 region has the DNA TGTGCCAGCAGTCCGTCGCGCACCGGGGAGCTGTTTTTT. Its translation: CASSPSRTGELFF.

V is TRBV12-3 or TRBV12-4 and J is TRBJ2-4, with a tentative D call TRBD1 (6 bases). V lost 6 bases and J 0 bases, leaving 18 bases between the germline ends. This CDR3 spans 17 amino acids. The CDR3 loop reads CASSLLEQGLAKNIQYF. The CDR3 region has the DNA TGTGCCAGCAGCCTCCTAGAACAGGGTTTAGCCAAAAACATTCAGTACTTC.

This clonotype was found once. A read error may account for a junction end that differs from germline. The chain combines TRBV29-1 with TRBJ2-3, with no clear D. CDR1 is SQVTM and CDR2 is ANQGSEA in the germline V gene. There are 12 residues in the CDR3. CDR3 residues: CSVSGNTDAQYF. The CDR3 coding sequence is TGCAGCGTAAGTGGGAACACAGATGCGCAGTATTTT.

The chain recombines TRBV28 with TRBJ1-6; 8 bases agree with TRBD1. The length of the CDR3 is 20 residues. Germline CDR1 reads MDHEN; CDR2 reads SYDVKM. With 8 bases clipped from V and 0 bases from J, the junction kept 18 bases outside the gene matches. The CDR3 sequence is CASFADRGRSTYSYNSPLHF. CDR3 nucleotide sequence: TGTGCCAGCTTTGCAGACAGGGGCCGCTCAACTTACTCCTATAATTCACCCCTCCACTTT.

The genes are TRBV2 and TRBJ1-2; the D gene is possibly TRBD1 (6 bases). The germline V gene encodes CDR1 SNHLY and CDR2 FYNNEI. This CDR3 contains 13 residues. V was shortened by 5 bases and J by 8 bases, with 15 bases between the two germline ends. The CDR3: CASSLTGLGGYTF. The CDR3 bases are TGTGCCAGCAGTCTAACAGGGCTGGGGGGCTACACCTTC.

This clonotype was seen a handful of times. The chain has TRBV2 and TRBJ1-5, with a weak D call TRBD1 (5 bases). This CDR3 spans 13 amino acids. Germline values: CDR1 SNHLY, CDR2 FYNNEI. Trimming removed 3 bases at V and 5 bases at J, with 8 bases between. In DNA form, the CDR3 reads TGTGCCAGCAGTGACGACAGCTATCAGCCCCAGCATTTT. Protein product: CASSDDSYQPQHF.